Shown below are 3 T cell receptor beta chains from a single sample sequenced in a study of T cell responses to AZD1222 COVID-19 vaccine. TCRdb keeps only in-frame clones here, not all; method: immunoSEQ multiplex PCR. The table lists about 180,000 clones, over 85% of them singletons. The material was peripheral blood, obtained 28 days after the second dose of the MenACWY control vaccine. The receptors derive from an adult who received the MenACWY meningococcal vaccine as a control.

Only a few counts were recorded for this clone. At one of its ends the junction is not consistent with the germline gene, which may arise from a read error. The rearrangement links TRBV27 to TRBJ2-3; TRBD2 agrees at 10 bases. This CDR3 has 15 residues. Germline CDR1 and CDR2: MNHEY and SMNVEV (reference sequence). This CDR3 is CASSPERGGTDTQYF. The DNA of the CDR3 is TGTGCCAGCAGTCCCGAGCGGGGGGGCACCGATACGCAGTATTTT.

The rearrangement links TRBV5-1 to TRBJ1-1; possibly TRBD1 for D (6 bases). V was cut by 1 base and J by 6 bases, with 16 bases left in between. The germline V gene encodes CDR1 SGHRS and CDR2 YFSETQ. CDR3 length equals 15 residues. The CDR3 DNA reads TGCGCCAGCAGCTTGTACCAGGGGAGCGCTTCTGAAGCTTTCTTT. This sequence encodes CASSLYQGSASEAFF.

This clone was counted once. The rearrangement uses TRBV5-4 and TRBJ1-3; D gene uncertain. This CDR3 has 13 amino acids. Trimming removed 3 bases from V and 4 bases from J, with 8 bases in between. Germline V CDR1 and CDR2: SGHNT, YYREEE (reference sequence). The CDR3 spells CASSSDRGNTIYF. The CDR3 DNA is TGTGCCAGCAGCTCTGACCGGGGAAACACCATATATTTT.